A selection of T cell receptor beta chains follows, all from one sample in a study of beta chain features in type 1 diabetes. Data came from immunoSEQ multiplex PCR; TCRdb stores just in-frame clones and leaves some out. The table shows under 900,000 clones, with about a sixth occurring only once. What was sequenced was naive CD4+ T cells from blood. The receptors originated from a woman under 30 in good health. CDR3s include the opening cysteine and the closing phenylalanine or tryptophan. D genes are given only for firm matches. The listing skips clone size in some rows; elsewhere it reads once, few, many or a size class.

d_call: TRBD1; clone_size: -; v_call: TRBV19; j_call: TRBJ2-7; cdr3_nt: TGTGCCAGTAGTAAAGGGGGCCTCCGGGACAGTTCCTACGAGCAGTACTTC; cdr3_aa: CASSKGGLRDSSYEQYF
d_call: -; clone_size: -; v_call: TRBV28; j_call: TRBJ2-7; cdr3_nt: TGTGCCAGCGGATTCGGGAGCCTGCTAAGTGAGCAGTACTTC; cdr3_aa: CASGFGSLLSEQYF
d_call: TRBD1; clone_size: few; v_call: TRBV9; j_call: TRBJ2-2; cdr3_nt: TGTGCCAGTGCGACAGGGCCCACCGGGGAGCTGTTTTTT; cdr3_aa: CASATGPTGELFF
d_call: -; clone_size: -; v_call: TRBV28; j_call: TRBJ1-4; cdr3_nt: TGTGCCAGCAGAAAGACCATTAGAAGGGGTGAAAAACTGTTTTTT; cdr3_aa: CASRKTIRRGEKLFF
d_call: -; clone_size: -; v_call: TRBV5-1; j_call: TRBJ1-2; cdr3_nt: TGCGCCAGCAGCTTGGAACAGGGACATGGCTACACCTTC; cdr3_aa: CASSLEQGHGYTF
d_call: -; clone_size: few; v_call: TRBV5-1; j_call: TRBJ2-1; cdr3_nt: TGCGCCAGCAGCCCCCCCATAAGCTTCTCCAATGAGCAGTTCTTC; cdr3_aa: CASSPPISFSNEQFF
d_call: -; clone_size: few; v_call: TRBV10-3; j_call: TRBJ2-2; cdr3_nt: TGTGCCATCAGTGAGATGTCCACCGGGGAGCTGTTTTTT; cdr3_aa: CAISEMSTGELFF
d_call: -; clone_size: -; v_call: TRBV29-1; j_call: TRBJ2-1; cdr3_nt: TGCAGCGTTGATCTGCCCGGGAATGAGCAGTTCTTC; cdr3_aa: CSVDLPGNEQFF
d_call: -; clone_size: -; v_call: TRBV15; j_call: TRBJ2-1; cdr3_nt: TGTGCCACCAGCAGAGCGGGGAGCGGAAACAATGAGCAGTTCTTC; cdr3_aa: CATSRAGSGNNEQFF
d_call: -; clone_size: few; v_call: TRBV15; j_call: TRBJ1-2; cdr3_nt: TGTGCCACCAGCTTTCTTGTCGGGCAGTCCTATGGCTACACCTTC; cdr3_aa: CATSFLVGQSYGYTF
d_call: -; clone_size: -; v_call: TRBV5-1; j_call: TRBJ2-2; cdr3_nt: TGCGCCAGCAGCTTCGCTGGGCCCGGGGAGCTGTTTTTT; cdr3_aa: CASSFAGPGELFF
d_call: -; clone_size: few; v_call: TRBV28; j_call: TRBJ1-5; cdr3_nt: TGTGCCAGCAGTTCAGGTTATAGCAATCAGCCCCAGCATTTT; cdr3_aa: CASSSGYSNQPQHF
d_call: TRBD2; clone_size: -; v_call: TRBV7-7; j_call: TRBJ2-7; cdr3_nt: TGTGCTAGCAGCTTAGCGGGGGGACGACTAGTTAGATCCTACGAGCAGTACTTC; cdr3_aa: CASSLAGGRLVRSYEQYF
d_call: TRBD2; clone_size: -; v_call: TRBV6-5; j_call: TRBJ2-1; cdr3_nt: TGTGCCAGCAGTTACATAGCGGGAGTTTCTGAGCAGTTCTTC; cdr3_aa: CASSYIAGVSEQFF
d_call: -; clone_size: -; v_call: TRBV18; j_call: TRBJ1-5; cdr3_nt: TGTGCCAGCTCACCATGGGCCTTGGATGTCCCTTCGCCCCAGCATTTT; cdr3_aa: CASSPWALDVPSPQHF
d_call: TRBD2; clone_size: few; v_call: TRBV7-3; j_call: TRBJ2-1; cdr3_nt: TGTGCCAGCAGCTCACAACCTAGCGGGAACGGTAATGAGCAGTTCTTC; cdr3_aa: CASSSQPSGNGNEQFF
d_call: TRBD1; clone_size: few; v_call: TRBV5-1; j_call: TRBJ1-2; cdr3_nt: TGCGCCAGCAGCTTACCGGGACAGGGTAATGGCTACACCTTC; cdr3_aa: CASSLPGQGNGYTF
d_call: TRBD2; clone_size: few; v_call: TRBV15; j_call: TRBJ2-7; cdr3_nt: TGTGCCACCAGCAGAGATCATCCCCTAGCGGGACCCTACGAGCAGTACTTC; cdr3_aa: CATSRDHPLAGPYEQYF
d_call: -; clone_size: few; v_call: TRBV5-1; j_call: TRBJ1-2; cdr3_nt: TGCGCCAGCAGCTTGAGTCAGACCGTTGGCTACACCTTC; cdr3_aa: CASSLSQTVGYTF
d_call: TRBD2; clone_size: few; v_call: TRBV28; j_call: TRBJ2-1; cdr3_nt: TGTGCCAGCAGGCGGACTAGTACCAATGAGCAGTTCTTC; cdr3_aa: CASRRTSTNEQFF
d_call: TRBD1; clone_size: -; v_call: TRBV6-5; j_call: TRBJ2-3; cdr3_nt: TGTGCCAGCAGTTGGACAGGGGGCACAGATACGCAGTATTTT; cdr3_aa: CASSWTGGTDTQYF
d_call: -; clone_size: few; v_call: TRBV7-3; j_call: TRBJ2-7; cdr3_nt: TGTGCCAGCAGCTCCGGGGCCGCGGGAGAGCAGTACTTC; cdr3_aa: CASSSGAAGEQYF
d_call: TRBD1; clone_size: few; v_call: TRBV28; j_call: TRBJ1-2; cdr3_nt: TGTGCCAGCAGTTTATGGACAGGGGGACACCGAAATGGCTACACCTTC; cdr3_aa: CASSLWTGGHRNGYTF
d_call: TRBD2; clone_size: -; v_call: TRBV5-5; j_call: TRBJ2-1; cdr3_nt: TGTGCCAGCAGCTTGGGACTAGCGGGAGCCAATGAGCAGTTCTTC; cdr3_aa: CASSLGLAGANEQFF
d_call: TRBD2; clone_size: -; v_call: TRBV4-3; j_call: TRBJ2-1; cdr3_nt: TGCGCCAGCAGCCAAGATTGGGGAGGGGTCTACAATGAGCAGTTCTTC; cdr3_aa: CASSQDWGGVYNEQFF
d_call: TRBD2; clone_size: -; v_call: TRBV6-6; j_call: TRBJ2-4; cdr3_nt: TGTGCCAGCAGTTACGACAGCGGGGGGAACATTCAGTACTTC; cdr3_aa: CASSYDSGGNIQYF
d_call: TRBD1; clone_size: few; v_call: TRBV7-9; j_call: TRBJ1-4; cdr3_nt: TGTGCCAGCAGCCCGACAGGGGGAGAGAATGAAAAACTGTTTTTT; cdr3_aa: CASSPTGGENEKLFF
d_call: -; clone_size: few; v_call: TRBV15; j_call: TRBJ2-2; cdr3_nt: TGTGCCACCAGCAGAGATGGCACCGGGGAGCTGTTTTTT; cdr3_aa: CATSRDGTGELFF
d_call: TRBD1; clone_size: few; v_call: TRBV27; j_call: TRBJ2-3; cdr3_nt: TGTGCCACAGGGACAGTTGGTAGCACAGATACGCAGTATTTT; cdr3_aa: CATGTVGSTDTQYF
d_call: TRBD1; clone_size: few; v_call: TRBV19; j_call: TRBJ2-1; cdr3_nt: TGTGCCAGTAGACGGGACAGGGCATACAATGAGCAGTTCTTC; cdr3_aa: CASRRDRAYNEQFF
d_call: TRBD1; clone_size: -; v_call: TRBV7-9; j_call: TRBJ2-2; cdr3_nt: TGTGCCAGCAGCCCGGGACAGGGGGCGGTCACCGGGGAGCTGTTTTTT; cdr3_aa: CASSPGQGAVTGELFF
d_call: TRBD2; clone_size: few; v_call: TRBV6-5; j_call: TRBJ2-7; cdr3_nt: TGTGCCAGCAGTGCTCTAGCGGGAGGAACCTACGAGCAGTACTTC; cdr3_aa: CASSALAGGTYEQYF
d_call: -; clone_size: few; v_call: TRBV28; j_call: TRBJ1-2; cdr3_nt: TGTGCCAGCAGTTTTGGGACCCATGGCTACACCTTC; cdr3_aa: CASSFGTHGYTF
d_call: TRBD2; clone_size: once; v_call: TRBV29-1; j_call: TRBJ2-7; cdr3_nt: TGCAGCGTCGAAGGGGCTAGCGGGAGATTCGACTACGAGCAGTACTTC; cdr3_aa: CSVEGASGRFDYEQYF